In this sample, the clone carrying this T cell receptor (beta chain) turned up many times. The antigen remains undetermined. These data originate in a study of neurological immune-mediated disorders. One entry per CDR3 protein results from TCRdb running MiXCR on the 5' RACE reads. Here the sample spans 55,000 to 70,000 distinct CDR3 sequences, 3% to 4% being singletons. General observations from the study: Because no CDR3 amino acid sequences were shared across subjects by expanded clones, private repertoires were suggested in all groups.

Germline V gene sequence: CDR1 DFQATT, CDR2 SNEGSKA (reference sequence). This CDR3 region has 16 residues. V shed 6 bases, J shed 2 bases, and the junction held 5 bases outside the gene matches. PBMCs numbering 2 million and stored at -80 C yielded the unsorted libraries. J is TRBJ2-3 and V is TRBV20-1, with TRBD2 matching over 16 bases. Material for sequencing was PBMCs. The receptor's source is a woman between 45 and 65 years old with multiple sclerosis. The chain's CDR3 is CSASGLAGGLTDTQYF. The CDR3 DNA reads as TGCAGTGCCTCGGGACTAGCGGGGGGGCTCACAGATACGCAGTATTTT.